What follows is one T cell receptor (beta chain) and its context. The data were taken from a study of T cell changes during pregnancy in multiple sclerosis. Profiling relied on immunoSEQ multiplex PCR, and the TCRdb table lists in-frame clones only, not all of them. The data contain about 31,000 clones, around 90% of them singletons. The germline gives CDR1 MNHNS, CDR2 SASEGT. Trimming removed 10 bases from V and 5 bases from J; junction bases left unmatched: 9. The CDR3 runs 14 residues. This chain uses TRBV6-1 with TRBJ1-5; TRBD1 aligns across 9 bases. Sequencing used CD4+ T cells from peripheral blood mononuclear cells, obtained in the first trimester of pregnancy. The clonotype was recovered from a female donor in good health, enrolled as a control in a pregnancy study. CDR3: CAIRETGGDQPQHF. The CDR3 DNA reads as TGTGCCATCCGAGAGACAGGGGGAGATCAGCCCCAGCATTTT.